This T cell receptor (beta chain) was sequenced during a study of beta chain features in type 1 diabetes. Study results and caveats: In all four CD4+ subsets, TCRB CDR3 length was significantly, moderately reduced in type 1 diabetes.

This clone was detected a few times. Its antigen is as yet unknown. A single heparinised blood sample, averaging approximately 0.12 L, was obtained per donor. The investigators reverse transcribed all of the isolated RNA, so they sequenced expressed TCRB transcripts. The assay was immunoSEQ multiplex PCR, and TCRdb's table has in-frame clones only and misses some. The sample carries a few hundred thousand clones, about 10% recorded once. Sequencing was performed on central memory CD4+ T cells from blood. The clonotype comes from a man aged 25-40 years with type 1 diabetes.

CDR3 sequence reads: CAIRLPSSYEQYF. In DNA form, the CDR3 reads TGTGCCATCAGACTCCCTAGCTCCTACGAGCAGTACTTC. J is TRBJ2-7 and V is TRBV10-3; no clear D gene. The CDR3 is made up of 13 amino acids. Trimming shortened V by 6 bases and J by 0 bases, and 9 bases separated the two germline ends. In germline, CDR1 is ENHRY, CDR2 SYGVKD.